A selection of T cell receptor beta chains follows, all from one sample in a study of cytomegalovirus exposure and HLA in healthy donors. This table comes from immunoSEQ multiplex PCR, and its TCRdb copy is limited to in-frame clones, with some not included. The sample holds fewer than 400,000 clones; more than 80% are singletons and the top ten take around 0.8%. Sequencing was carried out using PBMCs. Receptor source: a woman in her late teens or twenties in good health and CMV-seronegative. The CDR3 runs from the conserved cysteine through the conserved F or W. A D gene is named only where the DNA matches it firmly. Some rows have no size entry. The others give once, few or many, or a class for an expanded clone.

j_gene,abundance,v_gene,d_gene,CDR3aa,CDR3nt
TRBJ2-7,-,TRBV5-6,TRBD1,CASSTGQWDEQYF,TGTGCCAGCAGCACGGGACAGTGGGACGAGCAGTACTTC
TRBJ2-7,-,TRBV4-1,TRBD2,CASSQVRTSASYEQYF,TGCGCCAGCAGCCAAGTAAGGACTAGCGCTTCCTACGAGCAGTACTTC
TRBJ2-4,-,TRBV19,-,CATPRNIQYF,TGTGCCACCCCCCGGAACATTCAGTACTTC
TRBJ2-5,-,TRBV30,TRBD1,CAWSVQGDPTTQYF,TGTGCCTGGAGCGTGCAGGGGGATCCAACAACCCAGTACTTC
TRBJ2-3,-,TRBV9,TRBD2,CATRAGRTDTQYF,TGTGCCACCCGAGCGGGGAGGACAGATACGCAGTATTTT
TRBJ2-7,once,TRBV7-9,TRBD1,CASSPTGAPGEQYF,TGTGCCAGCAGCCCGACAGGGGCTCCTGGGGAGCAGTACTTC
TRBJ2-5,-,TRBV5-1,TRBD1,CASSTGGETQYF,TGCGCCAGCAGTACAGGGGGAGAGACCCAGTACTTC
TRBJ2-1,-,TRBV28,TRBD2,CASSFDTSRAGGINEQFF,TGTGCCAGCAGTTTCGATACCTCCCGAGCGGGAGGGATCAATGAGCAGTTCTTC
TRBJ2-2,-,TRBV5-6,TRBD1,CASSRRWDRGGTGELFF,TGTGCCAGCAGCCGGAGGTGGGACAGGGGTGGAACCGGGGAGCTGTTTTTT
TRBJ1-1,-,TRBV9,-,CASSVQGGTEAFF,TGTGCCAGCAGCGTACAGGGTGGCACTGAAGCTTTCTTT
TRBJ2-7,-,TRBV7-9,TRBD2,CASSAVVAGDGPEQYF,TGTGCCAGCAGCGCGGTGGTAGCGGGAGATGGTCCCGAGCAGTACTTC
TRBJ1-2,-,TRBV2,-,CASSVGGNYGYTF,TGTGCCAGCAGTGTCGGGGGGAACTATGGCTACACCTTC
TRBJ1-1,-,TRBV19,TRBD1,CASSSDRGLTEAFF,TGTGCCAGTAGTAGCGACAGGGGGCTCACTGAAGCTTTCTTT
TRBJ1-1,-,TRBV7-3,-,CASKPIWGDAFF,TGTGCCAGCAAACCTATATGGGGGGACGCTTTCTTT
TRBJ2-7,-,TRBV6-5,-,CASSYSWRDWQYF,TGTGCCAGCAGTTACTCCTGGCGGGACTGGCAGTACTTC
TRBJ2-5,-,TRBV27,TRBD1,CASKGQGYQETQYF,TGTGCCAGCAAGGGACAGGGGTACCAAGAGACCCAGTACTTC
TRBJ1-2,-,TRBV18,-,CASQNRVGNYGYTF,TGTGCCAGTCAAAACAGGGTTGGGAACTATGGCTACACCTTC
TRBJ2-1,-,TRBV9,-,CASSVLGAHEQFF,TGTGCCAGCAGCGTACTGGGAGCCCATGAGCAGTTCTTC
TRBJ2-7,-,TRBV2,-,CASRPDAVYEQYF,TGTGCCAGCAGACCCGACGCGGTCTACGAGCAGTACTTC
TRBJ2-7,-,TRBV5-4,TRBD2,CASRPGLEGYEQYF,TGTGCCAGCAGGCCGGGACTAGAAGGGTACGAGCAGTACTTC
TRBJ1-2,-,TRBV27,-,CASRSGSGYTF,TGTGCCAGCAGGTCAGGGTCCGGCTACACCTTC
TRBJ2-2,-,TRBV18,TRBD2,CASSPPPLAGGYTGELFF,TGTGCCAGCTCACCACCTCCCCTAGCGGGAGGGTACACCGGGGAGCTGTTTTTT
TRBJ1-2,-,TRBV6-5,-,CASSNRDGYTF,TGTGCCAGCAGCAACAGGGATGGCTACACCTTC
TRBJ1-1,-,TRBV5-4,-,CASAIAGLREAFF,TGTGCCAGCGCTATTGCGGGGTTGCGGGAAGCTTTCTTT
TRBJ2-7,once,TRBV19,TRBD2,CASAGLAGVSYEQYF,TGTGCCAGCGCCGGACTAGCGGGAGTCTCCTACGAGCAGTACTTC
TRBJ2-7,once,TRBV11-2,TRBD2,CASIPNLRLADHEQYF,TGTGCCAGCATACCAAATTTGAGACTAGCGGACCACGAGCAGTACTTC
TRBJ2-1,once,TRBV15,TRBD2,CATSRDPGGYNEQFF,TGTGCCACCAGCAGAGATCCGGGGGGGTACAATGAGCAGTTCTTC
TRBJ1-1,-,TRBV5-1,-,CASSLVSRYAEAFF,TGCGCCAGCAGCTTGGTATCCAGATACGCTGAAGCTTTCTTT
TRBJ1-1,once,TRBV25-1,-,CASSDGGAGRTEAFF,TGTGCCAGCAGTGATGGGGGGGCGGGGAGGACTGAAGCTTTCTTT
TRBJ2-7,-,TRBV6-5,TRBD2,CASSQLAGGDYEQYF,TGTGCCAGCAGCCAATTAGCGGGAGGGGACTACGAGCAGTACTTC
TRBJ2-7,-,TRBV7-9,TRBD1,CASSTSRTGDYEQYF,TGTGCCAGCAGCACCTCCCGGACAGGAGACTACGAGCAGTACTTC
TRBJ1-1,-,TRBV6-6,-,CASSLTGRNTEAFF,TGTGCCAGCAGTTTAACGGGTCGGAACACTGAAGCTTTCTTT
TRBJ2-7,once,TRBV4-3,TRBD1,CASSQTGVEQYF,TGCGCCAGCAGCCAAACAGGGGTGGAACAGTACTTC
TRBJ2-5,once,TRBV28,-,CASSPGLPGETQYF,TGTGCCAGCAGCCCGGGCCTCCCGGGGGAGACCCAGTACTTC
TRBJ2-7,-,TRBV28,-,CASRQGGIYEQYF,TGTGCCAGCCGCCAGGGCGGGATCTACGAGCAGTACTTC
TRBJ1-2,once,TRBV9,-,CASSVSSMRDGYTF,TGTGCCAGCAGCGTATCGTCGATGCGGGATGGCTACACCTTC
TRBJ1-1,-,TRBV6-1,-,CASSEDITGYTEAFF,TGTGCCAGCAGTGAAGACATAACAGGTTACACTGAAGCTTTCTTT
TRBJ2-1,-,TRBV7-9,-,CASSLEGGPEVEQFF,TGTGCCAGCAGCTTAGAAGGAGGGCCTGAGGTTGAGCAGTTCTTC
TRBJ2-7,few,TRBV28,TRBD2,CASARLAAYEQYF,TGTGCCTCAGCCCGACTAGCCGCCTACGAGCAGTACTTC
TRBJ1-1,-,TRBV11-2,-,CASRTIWTSKEAFF,TGTGCCAGCAGAACGATTTGGACAAGCAAGGAAGCTTTCTTT
TRBJ2-1,-,TRBV4-3,-,CASSQDVVREQFF,TGCGCCAGCAGCCAAGATGTTGTGAGAGAGCAGTTCTTC
TRBJ2-3,-,TRBV5-1,TRBD2,CASSLVPTSGSSTDTQYF,TGCGCCAGCAGCTTGGTCCCTACTAGCGGGTCTAGCACAGATACGCAGTATTTT
TRBJ2-5,-,TRBV2,-,CASSGFRGGETQYF,TGTGCCAGCAGCGGTTTTAGGGGTGGGGAGACCCAGTACTTC
TRBJ2-7,-,TRBV9,TRBD1,CASSVTHGQGAYEQYF,TGTGCCAGCAGCGTGACCCACGGACAGGGGGCCTACGAGCAGTACTTC
TRBJ2-3,-,TRBV29-1,TRBD1,CSVVRTGGSDTQYF,TGCAGCGTTGTCCGAACAGGGGGTTCAGATACGCAGTATTTT
TRBJ2-3,-,TRBV18,TRBD2,CASSPLPSSGGSTDTQYF,TGTGCCAGCTCACCACTTCCCTCATCGGGAGGATCCACAGATACGCAGTATTTT
TRBJ2-3,-,TRBV11-3,-,CASSRLGPTDTQYF,TGTGCCAGCAGCAGACTAGGACCAACAGATACGCAGTATTTT
TRBJ2-1,-,TRBV27,TRBD2,CATRLAGDIYNEQFF,TGTGCCACCAGACTAGCGGGAGACATATACAATGAGCAGTTCTTC
TRBJ1-2,-,TRBV6-5,TRBD1,CASSYESQGAATF,TGTGCCAGCAGTTACGAATCACAGGGGGCTGCGACCTTC
TRBJ1-2,-,TRBV25-1,TRBD1,CASRGTGGEGYGYTF,TGTGCCAGCAGGGGGACAGGGGGCGAGGGCTATGGCTACACCTTC
TRBJ2-3,-,TRBV19,TRBD2,CASSVLAGGRTDTQYF,TGTGCCAGTAGTGTTCTAGCGGGAGGACGCACAGATACGCAGTATTTT
TRBJ2-7,once,TRBV7-2,-,CASSRDGSPYEQYF,TGTGCCAGCAGCCGCGACGGGTCCCCCTACGAGCAGTACTTC
TRBJ2-1,-,TRBV29-1,TRBD2,CSVVGTSGHNEQFF,TGCAGCGTTGTTGGGACTAGCGGCCACAATGAGCAGTTCTTC
TRBJ2-6,few,TRBV7-8,TRBD1,CASSPRDRGLSGANVLTF,TGTGCCAGCAGCCCTCGGGACAGGGGTTTGTCTGGGGCCAACGTCCTGACTTTC
TRBJ1-5,-,TRBV27,-,CASSFQGPHQPQHF,TGTGCCAGCAGTTTCCAGGGCCCCCATCAGCCCCAGCATTTT